The 9 T cell receptor beta chains in this list originate from one sample, sequenced in a study of early T cells in non-severe SARS-CoV-2 infection. TCRdb processed the 5' RACE reads anew with MiXCR; each CDR3 protein has one entry. This table holds about 60,000 distinct CDR3 sequences, around 12% found once. Sequences were obtained from whole blood. These receptors were obtained from an adult who was a healthcare worker with PCR-confirmed SARS-CoV-2 infection or an uninfected control (not recorded which).

This clonotype has ten or more counts. The CDR3 loop is CASSEIGPDTQYF. CDR3 coding DNA: TGCGCCAGCAGTGAGATCGGGCCAGATACGCAGTATTTT. This chain joins TRBV10-2 and TRBJ2-3; D is undetermined. Trimming removed 2 bases at V and 4 bases at J, with 7 bases between. The CDR3 has 13 residues. Germline CDR1 is WSHSY and CDR2 is SAAADI.

This sequence joins TRBV29-1 and TRBJ2-6; no reliable D call. The CDR3 runs 15 residues. Trimming took off 6 bases at V and 0 bases at J, with 12 bases between the two ends. In germline, CDR1 is SQVTM, CDR2 ANQGSEA. CDR3 DNA sequence: TGCAGCGTCCTGGACCGTTACTCTGGGGCCAACGTCCTGACTTTC. Its translation: CSVLDRYSGANVLTF.

The genes are TRBV19 and TRBJ2-3; no reliable D call. Germline CDR1 is LNHDA and CDR2 is SQIVND (reference sequence). The V end lost 8 bases, the J end lost 4 bases, and 16 bases lay between the germline ends. This CDR3 region has 14 residues. The CDR3 reads CASSGGVLADTQYF. The CDR3 nucleotides are TGTGCCAGTTCCGGCGGAGTTCTCGCAGATACGCAGTATTTT.

This clonotype has just a few counts. V is TRBV5-6 and J is TRBJ1-5, with D hard to call. Germline-derived CDR1 and CDR2 are SGHDT and YYEEEE. V was pared by 4 bases and J by 7 bases, with 9 bases between. The CDR3 is 12 residues long. As DNA, the CDR3 is TGTGCCAGCAGCCTGGCCGCACAGCCCCAGCATTTT. Translated: CASSLAAQPQHF.

The CDR3 reads CASSSVGVGNEKLFF. For the CDR3, the DNA is TGTGCCAGCAGCTCGGTCGGGGTGGGGAATGAAAAACTGTTTTTT. This rearrangement joins TRBV11-2 to TRBJ1-4; D gene uncertain. Germline CDR1 SGHAT, CDR2 FQNNGV. The V gene lost 4 bases and the J gene lost 5 bases, with 14 bases spanning the gap. CDR3 length: 15 amino acids.

This clonotype showed up many times. This chain joins TRBV5-6 and TRBJ2-1; 11 positions match TRBD2. This CDR3 contains 14 residues. Germline-derived CDR1 and CDR2 are SGHDT and YYEEEE. V shed 3 bases and J 6 bases; nucleotides not matched to a gene: 2. CDR3 sequence: CASSSGTSGNEQFF. The DNA for the CDR3 is TGTGCCAGCAGCTCCGGGACTAGCGGCAATGAGCAGTTCTTC.

The V gene is TRBV28, the J gene TRBJ1-4; D uncertain. This CDR3 has 13 residues. V gave up 7 bases and J gave up 5 bases, with 11 bases separating them. CDR1 is MDHEN and CDR2 is SYDVKM in the germline V gene. In nucleotides, the CDR3 is TGTGCCAGCATGACGGCTACAAATGAAAAACTGTTTTTT. Translated, it gives CASMTATNEKLFF.

This clonotype was seen many times. The rearrangement links TRBV4-1 to TRBJ1-4; 8 positions match TRBD1. The germline V gene has CDR1 MGHRA and CDR2 YSYEKL. V dropped 3 bases and J dropped 8; count of bases not matched to a gene: 8. The length of the CDR3 is 15 residues. CDR3 amino acids: CASSHDGTGGEKLFF. The CDR3 region has the DNA TGCGCCAGCAGCCACGACGGGACAGGCGGAGAAAAACTGTTTTTT.

The chain recombines TRBV2 with TRBJ2-1; 7 bases are a match to TRBD2. Germline assignment: CDR1 SNHLY and CDR2 FYNNEI. V was pared by 10 bases and J by 7 bases, with 13 bases of the junction left unmatched. The CDR3 covers 14 residues. This chain's CDR3 is CATKGAGIGNEQFF. The CDR3 nucleotides read TGTGCCACCAAAGGAGCGGGAATCGGAAATGAGCAGTTCTTC.